Listed here are 5 T cell receptor beta chains from one sample, sequenced in a study of T cells in Graves' hyperthyroidism and ophthalmopathy (dated by TCRdb to between 2018 and 2021). Library preparation was by multiplex PCR. Data came from an Illumina HiSeq 2000. The TCR beta CDR3 regions were amplified from RNA transcripts. For the first round of RT-PCR on the TCR CDR3, the HTBI primer set was used together with the Qiagen OneStep RT-PCR kit. The public reads were quality trimmed at Q25 with fastp and then assembled into clones with MiXCR by TCRdb, keeping productive beta chains. Rows are combined by CDR3 protein, so each entry shows the most common genes and DNA. For this sample the table gives about 460,000 distinct CDR3 sequences, of which 20% to 25% were detected only once. Around 54% of the sample belongs to the ten largest clones. Specimen: blood. These receptors were taken from a woman aged 70-85 years with Graves' ophthalmopathy.

Only a few counts were recorded for this clonotype. The DNA of the CDR3 is TGTGCCAGCAGTTACAGGGGGAGGGCTGTTGAGCAGTTCTTC. This encodes CASSYRGRAVEQFF. The chain employs TRBV6-5 and TRBJ2-1; a possible D gene is TRBD2 (7 bases). V dropped 2 bases and J dropped 9 bases, with 14 bases sitting between them. The CDR3 has 14 residues. Looked up from germline, CDR1 is MNHEY and CDR2 is SVGAGI.

This clonotype was seen only once. The chain combines TRBV4-3 with TRBJ1-3, with D unclear. The CDR3 covers 13 residues. CDR1 and CDR2 from the germline V gene are LGHNA and YSLEER. Trimming took 2 bases from V and 0 from J, leaving 2 bases between them. The CDR3 DNA sequence: TGCGCCAGCAGCCAAACCTCTGGAAACACCATATATTTT. Its protein is CASSQTSGNTIYF.

This clonotype occurred a few times. V usage is TRBV11-2 and J usage is TRBJ2-5; 7 positions match TRBD2. The CDR3 is made up of 14 amino acids. The junction had 6 bases not matched to a gene; V was cut back by 1 base and J by 7 bases. Germline V lookup: CDR1 SGHAT, CDR2 FQNNGV. The chain's CDR3 is CASSLAGPSGTQYF. Written as DNA, the CDR3 is TGTGCCAGCAGCTTAGCCGGACCTAGCGGGACCCAGTACTTC. Drawing the rest from reference TRBV11-2 and TRBJ2-5, the complete variable domain is EAGVAQSPRYKIIEKRQSVAFWCNPISGHATLYWYQQILGQGPKLLIQFQNNGVVDDSQLPKDRFSAERLKGVDSTLKIQPAKLEDSAVYLCASSLAGPSGTQYFGPGTRLLVL.

Remarks on this clonotype: This is likely a read error, given that the CDR3 carries no conserved phenylalanine or tryptophan at its end. This chain joins TRBV11-2 and TRBJ1-1; no clear D gene. Looked up from germline, CDR1 is SGHAT and CDR2 is FQNNGV. CDR3 length equals 14 residues. Trimming stripped 0 bases from V and 4 bases from J, with 9 bases between. CDR3 amino acids: CASSLDRVTTEAFL. CDR3 nucleotides: TGTGCCAGCAGCTTAGATAGGGTTACCACTGAAGCTTTCCTT.

This clonotype showed up many times. The V and J genes are TRBV2 and TRBJ2-5; D may match TRBD1 or TRBD2 (5 bases each). With 7 bases removed from V and 5 bases from J, the gap between germline ends came to 20 bases. Germline CDR1 reads SNHLY; CDR2 reads FYNNEI. CDR3 length: 15 amino acids. Here the CDR3 reads CASTPRTGTGETQYF. Written as DNA, the CDR3 is TGTGCCAGCACCCCGCGGACCGGGACGGGGGAGACCCAGTACTTC.